These 20 T cell receptor beta chains were sequenced from one sample in a study of CD8 T cells in ankylosing spondylitis. General study findings and limits: What appeared characteristic of ankylosing spondylitis blood was a TCR beta motif of eight highly homologous variants.

Their antigens remain unidentified. TCRdb re-analysed the 5' RACE reads in MiXCR, keeping a single row per CDR3 protein. Here the sample spans approximately 520,000 distinct CDR3 sequences, approximately 5% being singletons. The material sequenced was blood, either unsorted or a sorted T cell fraction (not recorded which). Receptors were obtained from a male donor with ankylosing spondylitis.

This clonotype was seen many times. The junction and the germline gene differ at one end; a read error may be behind it. The chain combines TRBV28 with TRBJ2-5, with 9 nucleotides matching TRBD1. The germline CDR1 and CDR2 sequences are MDHEN and SYDVKM. CDR3 length equals 12 residues. CDR3 sequence reads: CATGGRGETQYF. The CDR3 nucleotides are TGCGCTACAGGGGGCCGGGGGGAGACCCAGTACTTC.

This clonotype was seen ten or more times. The V and J genes are TRBV6-1 and TRBJ1-2; D remains unclear. Deletions cut 1 base from V and 2 bases from J, with 5 bases between. This CDR3 is 13 amino acids long. The germline CDR1 and CDR2 sequences are MNHNS and SASEGT. The CDR3 here is CASSEGHNYGYTF. The CDR3 DNA follows: TGTGCCAGCAGTGAAGGGCACAACTATGGCTACACCTTC.

This clonotype was detected many times. The chain combines TRBV27 with TRBJ2-7; TRBD2 aligns across 15 bases. The CDR3 spans 15 residues. Germline CDR1 and CDR2: MNHEY and SMNVEV (reference sequence). V lost 5 bases to trimming and J lost 5 bases; unmatched junction nucleotides: 4. The CDR3 loop reads CASSPGTSGRNEQYF. Written as DNA, the CDR3 is TGTGCCAGCAGTCCAGGGACTAGCGGGAGGAACGAGCAGTACTTC.

This clonotype was observed many times. The V gene is TRBV29-1, the J gene TRBJ1-4; D gene uncertain. This CDR3 spans 13 amino acids. Trimming removed 7 bases at V and 5 bases at J, with 14 bases between. Germline values: CDR1 SQVTM, CDR2 ANQGSEA. Written as DNA, the CDR3 is TGCAGCGCCCGGCGGATGGGCAATGAAAAACTGTTTTTT. Encoded protein: CSARRMGNEKLFF.

This clonotype has ten or more counts. CDR3 loop: CSARDQGLETQYF. The CDR3 DNA sequence: TGCAGTGCTAGAGATCAGGGCTTGGAGACCCAGTACTTC. The chain is built from TRBV20-1 and TRBJ2-5; the D gene is possibly TRBD1 (5 bases). Trimming stripped 0 bases from V and 5 bases from J, with 10 bases between. CDR1 and CDR2 (germline): DFQATT, SNEGSKA (reference sequence). CDR3 length: 13 amino acids.

This clonotype was seen ten or more times. The chain combines TRBV27 with TRBJ2-2; no clear D. V was shortened by 2 bases and J by 4 bases, with 8 bases between the two germline ends. This CDR3 has 14 amino acids. Germline V gives CDR1 MNHEY, CDR2 SMNVEV (reference sequence). CDR3: CASSLKGFTGELFF. In DNA, the CDR3 is TGTGCCAGCAGTTTAAAAGGGTTCACCGGGGAGCTGTTTTTT.

This clonotype was seen many times. The V gene is TRBV7-3, the J gene TRBJ1-1; TRBD1 matches 8 bases. Trimming took 5 bases from V and 5 from J; bases not matched to a gene: 10. The CDR3 runs to 15 residues. Germline values: CDR1 SGHTA, CDR2 FQGTGA. CDR3 sequence: CASSPRTGHITEAFF. The CDR3 DNA sequence: TGTGCCAGCAGCCCCCGGACAGGGCATATAACTGAAGCTTTCTTT.

This clonotype has ten or more counts. The rearrangement joins TRBV7-2 to TRBJ1-1, with a tentative D call TRBD1 (5 bases). Trimming cost V 1 base and J 6 bases, with 12 bases left between them. This CDR3 comprises 14 residues. Germline lookup yields CDR1 SGHTA and CDR2 FQGNSA. As DNA, the CDR3 is TGTGCCAGCAGCTTAGTTGGGTGGGGCCCTGAAGCTTTCTTT. As protein: CASSLVGWGPEAFF.

Ten or more counts support this clonotype. V and J are TRBV5-1 and TRBJ1-1; D unresolved. The CDR3 sequence is 13 residues long. V lost 1 base to trimming and J lost 1 base, with 5 bases between them. Germline V gene data show CDR1 as SGHRS and CDR2 as YFSETQ. The CDR3 reads CASSLNANTEAFF. The CDR3 nucleotides read TGCGCCAGCAGCTTGAATGCGAACACTGAAGCTTTCTTT.

There are many counts of this clonotype. The chain has TRBV29-1 and TRBJ1-2, with D uncertain. This CDR3 is 12 amino acids long. CDR1 is SQVTM and CDR2 is ANQGSEA in the germline V gene. Trimming shortened V by 5 bases and J by 0 bases, and 7 bases separated the two germline ends. The CDR3 loop reads CSVISSNYGYTF. The CDR3 bases are TGCAGCGTTATCAGCTCTAACTATGGCTACACCTTC.

V and J are TRBV11-3 and TRBJ2-1, with 10 bases lining up with TRBD1. Germline values: CDR1 SGHNT, CDR2 YENEEA. J gave up 8 bases and V 5 bases, and 9 bases lay outside the gene matches. There are 15 residues in the CDR3. CDR3 sequence reads: CASSGGDRGFDEQFF. In nucleotides, the CDR3 is TGTGCCAGCAGCGGGGGGGACAGGGGTTTCGATGAGCAGTTCTTC.

This clonotype appeared a few times. A read error may produce the germline difference seen at one junction end. The rearrangement uses TRBV7-3 and TRBJ1-2, with D tentatively TRBD1 (5 bases). This CDR3 has 14 amino acids. From germline, CDR1 is SGHTA and CDR2 FQGTGA. CDR3 in amino acids: CASSLIFGTDVQNF. For the CDR3, the DNA is TGTGCCAGCAGCTTAATATTCGGGACGGACGTACAGAACTTC.

This clonotype came up many times. The CDR3 region has the DNA TGTGCCAGCAGTGACGAGAGATCAGGAAATTCACCCCTCCACTTT. It translates to CASSDERSGNSPLHF. The chain is built from TRBV25-1 and TRBJ1-6; D is unclear. Trimming shortened V by 3 bases and J by 7 bases, and 13 bases separated the two germline ends. The germline V gene has CDR1 MGHDK and CDR2 SYGVNS. The CDR3 length is 15 residues.

This clonotype was observed at least ten times. The chain recombines TRBV11-2 with TRBJ2-4; 9 bases are a match to TRBD1. The junction had 11 bases not matched to a gene; V was cut back by 4 bases and J by 1 base. There are 18 residues in the CDR3. Looked up from germline, CDR1 is SGHAT and CDR2 is FQNNGV. The CDR3 reads CASSSGQGKRGAKNIQYF. The CDR3 DNA sequence: TGTGCCAGCAGCTCCGGACAGGGGAAAAGGGGGGCCAAAAACATTCAGTACTTC.

This clonotype was found many times. The DNA for the CDR3 is TGCGCCAGCAGCCAATTCCTCTTCACTGAAGCTTTCTTT. It translates to CASSQFLFTEAFF. The rearrangement uses TRBV4-3 and TRBJ1-1; D call uncertain. Trimming left V 2 bases short and J 4 bases short, with 8 bases between. This CDR3 is built from 13 residues. The germline V gene encodes CDR1 LGHNA and CDR2 YSLEER.

This clonotype was recorded many times. This chain links TRBV5-1 with TRBJ2-7, with D possibly being TRBD1 or TRBD2 (5 bases each). Trimming stripped 4 bases from V and 1 base from J, with 12 bases between. CDR1 SGHRS and CDR2 YFSETQ come from the germline V gene. The CDR3 extends over 14 amino acids. CDR3 in amino acids: CASSPQGASYEQYF. The DNA of the CDR3 is TGCGCCAGCAGCCCCCAGGGAGCTTCCTACGAGCAGTACTTC. The full variable domain, rest sourced from reference TRBV5-1 and TRBJ2-7, is KAGVTQTPRYLIKTRGQQVTLSCSPISGHRSVSWYQQTPGQGLQFLFEYFSETQRNKGNFPGRFSGRQFSNSRSEMNVSTLELGDSALYLCASSPQGASYEQYFGPGTRLTVT.

This clonotype occurred many times. The chain is built from TRBV5-1 and TRBJ1-6, with no clear D. With 0 bases removed from V and 8 bases from J, the gap between germline ends came to 12 bases. CDR3 size: 15 residues. Germline CDR1 and CDR2: SGHRS and YFSETQ. The CDR3 DNA reads as TGCGCCAGCAGCTTGGACGTCAGGCCTGATTCACCCCTCCACTTT. This encodes CASSLDVRPDSPLHF.

This clonotype was seen more than once but under ten times. The chain has TRBV29-1 and TRBJ2-6, with D perhaps matching TRBD2 (5 bases). CDR1 is SQVTM and CDR2 is ANQGSEA in the germline V gene. V dropped 6 bases and J dropped 0 bases, with 12 bases sitting between them. The CDR3 sequence is 15 residues long. CDR3 nucleotides: TGCAGCGTCGTACAAGGGAGCTCTGGGGCCAACGTCCTGACTTTC. Protein: CSVVQGSSGANVLTF.

Ten or more counts support this clonotype. The CDR3 DNA is TGTGCCATCAGTGTGGGCAGAAGATTAACAAACACCGGGGAGCTGTTTTTT. The encoded protein is CAISVGRRLTNTGELFF. This sequence joins TRBV10-3 and TRBJ2-2; the D is unclear. The CDR3 runs to 17 residues. Per the germline V gene, CDR1 is ENHRY and CDR2 is SYGVKD. V was pared by 4 bases and J by 2 bases, with 17 bases between.

V gene TRBV7-2 combines with J gene TRBJ2-1; possible D gene TRBD2, 6 bases. Trimming stripped 2 bases from V and 2 bases from J, with 10 bases between. There are 15 residues in the CDR3. Germline CDR1 reads SGHTA; CDR2 reads FQGNSA. This CDR3 reads CASSLRGSPYNEQFF. As DNA, the CDR3 is TGTGCCAGCAGCTTACGGGGGAGCCCCTACAATGAGCAGTTCTTC.